Below, one T cell receptor (beta chain) is given with its context. The record originates from a study of control samples from healthy donors and cancer patients. Trimming took 3 bases from V and 4 from J; bases not matched to a gene: 7. This CDR3 is built from 14 residues. Germline CDR1 SQVTM, CDR2 ANQGSEA. The protocol was immunoSEQ multiplex PCR, while the TCRdb copy is restricted to in-frame clones and leaves out a portion. The table lists 150,000 or so clones, 90% to 95% of them singletons, with 10% to 15% in the top ten. The V call is TRBV29-1, the J call TRBJ1-2; 8 bases line up with TRBD1. The sequenced material came from blood. This sequence originates from a man aged 40-55 years in good health. CDR3 protein: CSVDPAGGSYGYTF. The CDR3, as DNA: TGCAGCGTTGATCCGGCAGGGGGCAGCTATGGCTACACCTTC.